The rows below give T cell receptor beta chains drawn from one sample of a study of blood T cells in healthy people across ages. TCRdb re-analysed the 5' RACE reads in MiXCR, keeping a single row per CDR3 protein. The repertoire consists of around 1,700,000 distinct CDR3 sequences, with approximately 28% occurring once and the leading ten covering about 8%. Sequences were obtained from blood. These receptors were obtained from a woman aged 25 to 45 in good health. The CDR3 runs from the conserved cysteine through the conserved F or W. Only part of the rows carry a size: once, few, many, or a class if the clone is expanded.

abundance	v_gene	j_gene	CDR3aa
.	TRBV30	TRBJ1-6	CAWRSSYNSPLHF
.	TRBV3-1	TRBJ2-7	CASRDRESGYERYF
many	TRBV5-5	TRBJ2-1	CASSYQGQYNEQFF
.	TRBV2	TRBJ2-5	CASSARTQYF
.	TRBV29-1	TRBJ2-1	CSVGLGLGFYNEQFF
.	TRBV20-1	TRBJ2-7	CSTESGGGSYEQYF
.	TRBV27	TRBJ2-1	CASSPLAGLYNEQFF
many	TRBV20-1	TRBJ2-7	CSAGPTSAYEQYF
few	TRBV7-8	TRBJ2-3	CASSSTRTNTQYF
few	TRBV4-3	TRBJ1-6	CASSREDRLNSPLHF
.	TRBV28	TRBJ2-5	CASSSSGTGGEETQYF
few	TRBV3-1	TRBJ2-7	CASSQRWGGTGTFSYEQYF
many	TRBV12-5	TRBJ2-1	CASGPGFPYNEQFF
many	TRBV6-5	TRBJ1-2	CASSRTGNIYGYTF
.	TRBV28	TRBJ2-7	CANSPQGQQSFHEQYF
.	TRBV18	TRBJ2-1	CASSLRTGPTYNAQFF
few	TRBV27	TRBJ1-2	CAAMGPPHYGYTF
few	TRBV4-2	TRBJ2-5	CASSQDPGPGQETQYF
.	TRBV30	TRBJ1-1	CAWSVNTEAFF
.	TRBV10-3	TRBJ1-1	CAISGGRENTEACF
.	TRBV11-2	TRBJ2-2	CPSSWGWGTGELFF
.	TRBV28	TRBJ2-1	CASSLRGGIGPQFF
.	TRBV7-2	TRBJ2-1	CASSLRGETQFF
.	TRBV9	TRBJ2-1	CASSAAFSGVNEQFF
few	TRBV21-1	TRBJ2-1	CASSPLGLAGGPGENEQFF
few	TRBV6-1	TRBJ2-2	CASSDWGTNTGELFF
.	TRBV28	TRBJ2-5	CASSPLVTGGQETQYF
.	TRBV7-9	TRBJ2-1	CASSLIPIGGRANEQFF
few	TRBV6-6	TRBJ1-5	CASSPGGGPQPQHF
.	TRBV6-2/TRBV6-3	TRBJ2-1	CASRSIPGRESKQFF
.	TRBV24-1	TRBJ2-3	CATSATGDTDTQYF
.	TRBV28	TRBJ2-5	CASSSATALQYF
few	TRBV6-6	.	CASSRRLAESYEQYF
.	TRBV12-3/TRBV12-4	TRBJ1-5	CASRKQAFDQPQHF
few	TRBV7-8	TRBJ2-1	CASSRTTGDLNNEQFF
many	TRBV6-5	TRBJ2-1	CASSWTSGNYNEQFF
many	TRBV7-2	TRBJ2-1	CASSLGHSGEQFF
once	TRBV27	TRBJ2-5	CASSFRTSGGQETQYF
few	TRBV12-3/TRBV12-4	TRBJ1-1	CASSPGSPRGNTEAFF
few	TRBV4-1	TRBJ1-5	CASSQLPGPSSNQPQHF
.	TRBV28	TRBJ1-2	CASSLSLQGLYGYTF
.	TRBV7-9	TRBJ2-1	CASSLTRVGRTSYNEQFF
few	TRBV11-2	TRBJ2-1	CASSSYRGAYNEQFF
.	TRBV29-1	TRBJ2-3	CSVEAGGELDTQYF
.	TRBV12-3/TRBV12-4	TRBJ2-7	CASSFMPLTYEQYF
.	TRBV2	TRBJ2-2	CASRSLAGRTGELFF
few	TRBV18	TRBJ2-3	CASSAGADTQYF
.	TRBV20-1	TRBJ1-2	CSARYRTNYGYTF
.	TRBV18	TRBJ1-5	CASSLSRDGGPQHF
.	TRBV12-3/TRBV12-4	TRBJ1-3	CASSPQGVSGNTIYF
.	TRBV30	TRBJ2-1	CAWNYSPDRRNGNEQFF